This record concerns one T cell receptor beta chain sequence. These data belong to a study of blood T cell repertoires in COVID-19. Study-level background: In each case, the material was cDNA or gDNA derived from T cells, B-cell-depleted T cells, or PBMCs.

The CDR3 has 18 amino acids. Germline V gives CDR1 LGHNA, CDR2 YSLEER. V trimming: 5 bases; J trimming: 5 bases; junction bases outside the gene matches: 18. In the original workflow: Estimation of nucleated cell counts relied on the amplification of reference gene primers. The table came from immunoSEQ multiplex PCR; TCRdb's copy has only in-frame clones and leaves some out. For V, J and clone size, that table is used; D and trimming come from the DNA. The data hold 200,000 to 300,000 clones, with 85% to 90% observed a single time. Sequenced input: peripheral blood. This chain links TRBV4-3 with TRBJ2-3; 8 bases agree with TRBD1. The clonotype originates from a man aged 80 or over with acute or convalescent COVID-19. CDR3 residues: CASSAQVGQGAARDTQYF. For the CDR3, the DNA is TGCGCCAGCAGCGCACAAGTGGGGCAGGGGGCTGCTAGAGATACGCAGTATTTT.